This T cell receptor (beta chain) came from a study of T cells in women clearing cervical HPV infection. Study results and limitations: Cases and controls were distinguished at AUC 0.65 to 0.85 by richness and V genes.

Genomic DNA, averaging roughly 1,200 ng per sample, yielded TCR beta CDR3 via immunoSEQ. Sequenced by immunoSEQ multiplex PCR; TCRdb stores in-frame clones only, minus some. Its listing shows tens of thousands of clones. As concerns this clone: The antigen is undetermined. The read ends 3 residues shy of where the CDR3 ends; the end is completed using the germline J gene.

The CDR3 totals 13 residues. Germline loops: CDR1 LNHDA, CDR2 SQIVND (reference sequence). The chain couples TRBV19 to TRBJ2-3; D is unresolved. The TCR sequence derives from a woman between 18 and 70 years old with a cervical HPV16 infection that either progressed to CIN3+ or cleared (not recorded which). Sequencing input: blood buffy coat. The part of the CDR3 DNA that was read is TGTGCCAGTAGGGGCAGTATCAATCAGCCG. Its translation: CASRGSINQP. The complete CDR3 protein is CASRGSINQPQYF.